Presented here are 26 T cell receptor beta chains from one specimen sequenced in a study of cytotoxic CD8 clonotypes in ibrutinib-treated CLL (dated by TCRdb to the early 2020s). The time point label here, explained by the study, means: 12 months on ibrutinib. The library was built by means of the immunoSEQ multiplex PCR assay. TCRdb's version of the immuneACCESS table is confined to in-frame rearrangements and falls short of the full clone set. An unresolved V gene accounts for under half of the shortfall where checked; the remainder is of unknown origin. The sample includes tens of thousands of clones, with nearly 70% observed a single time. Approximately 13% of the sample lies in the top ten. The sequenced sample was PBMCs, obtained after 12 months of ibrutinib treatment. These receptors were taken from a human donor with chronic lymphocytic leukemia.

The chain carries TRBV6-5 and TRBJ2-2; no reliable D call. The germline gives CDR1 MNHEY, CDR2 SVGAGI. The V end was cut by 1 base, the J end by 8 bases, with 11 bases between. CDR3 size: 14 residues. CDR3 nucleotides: TGTGCCAGCAGTTACTTCGAGATGACGGGGGAGCTGTTTTTT. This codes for CASSYFEMTGELFF.

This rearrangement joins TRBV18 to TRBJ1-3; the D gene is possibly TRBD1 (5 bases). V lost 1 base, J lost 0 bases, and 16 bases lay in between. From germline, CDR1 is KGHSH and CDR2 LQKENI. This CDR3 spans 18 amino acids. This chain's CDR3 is CASSPLPGTPYSGNTIYF. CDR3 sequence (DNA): TGTGCCAGCTCACCACTCCCCGGGACGCCTTACTCTGGAAACACCATATATTTT.

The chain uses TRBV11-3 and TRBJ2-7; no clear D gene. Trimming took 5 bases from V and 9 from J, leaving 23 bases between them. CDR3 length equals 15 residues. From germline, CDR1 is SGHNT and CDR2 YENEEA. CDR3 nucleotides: TGTGCCAGCAGCCCCACGGGTGAGGATACCAACGGGCAGTACTTC. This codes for CASSPTGEDTNGQYF.

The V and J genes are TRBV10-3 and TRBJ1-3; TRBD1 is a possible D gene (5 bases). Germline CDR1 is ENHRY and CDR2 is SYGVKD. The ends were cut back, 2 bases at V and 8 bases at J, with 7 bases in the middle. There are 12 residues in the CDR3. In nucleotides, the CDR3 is TGTGCCATCAGTGAGAGGGGCGACACCATATATTTT. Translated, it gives CAISERGDTIYF.

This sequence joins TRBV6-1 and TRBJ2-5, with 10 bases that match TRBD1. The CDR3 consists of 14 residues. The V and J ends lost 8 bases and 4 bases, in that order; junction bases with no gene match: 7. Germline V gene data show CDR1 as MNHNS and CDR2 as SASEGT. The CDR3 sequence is CASSRTGGIETQYF. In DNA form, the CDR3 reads TGTGCCAGCTCCCGGACAGGGGGGATAGAGACCCAGTACTTC.

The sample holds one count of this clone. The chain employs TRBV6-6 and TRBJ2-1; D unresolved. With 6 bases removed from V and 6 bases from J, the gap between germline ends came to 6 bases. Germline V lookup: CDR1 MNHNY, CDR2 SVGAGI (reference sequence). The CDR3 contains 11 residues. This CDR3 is CASSRLNEQFF. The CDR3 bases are TGTGCCAGCAGCCGACTCAATGAGCAGTTCTTC.

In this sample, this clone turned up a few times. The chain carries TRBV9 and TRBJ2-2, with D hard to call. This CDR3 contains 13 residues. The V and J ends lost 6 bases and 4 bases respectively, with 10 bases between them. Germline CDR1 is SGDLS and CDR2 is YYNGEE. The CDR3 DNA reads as TGTGCCAGCAATCTTATGGGCACCGGGGAGCTGTTTTTT. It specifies CASNLMGTGELFF.

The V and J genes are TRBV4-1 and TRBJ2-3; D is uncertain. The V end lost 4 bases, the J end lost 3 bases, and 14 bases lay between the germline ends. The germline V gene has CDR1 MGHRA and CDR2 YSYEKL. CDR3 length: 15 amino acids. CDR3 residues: CASSLSRTRTDTQYF. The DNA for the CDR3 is TGCGCCAGCAGCCTAAGCCGAACGAGGACAGATACGCAGTATTTT.

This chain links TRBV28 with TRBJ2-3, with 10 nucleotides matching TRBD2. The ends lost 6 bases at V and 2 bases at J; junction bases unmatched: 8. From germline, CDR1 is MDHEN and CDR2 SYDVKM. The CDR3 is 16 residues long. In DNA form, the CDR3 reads TGTGCCAGCAGCCCAAGGACTAGCGGTCTCACAGATACGCAGTATTTT. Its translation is CASSPRTSGLTDTQYF.

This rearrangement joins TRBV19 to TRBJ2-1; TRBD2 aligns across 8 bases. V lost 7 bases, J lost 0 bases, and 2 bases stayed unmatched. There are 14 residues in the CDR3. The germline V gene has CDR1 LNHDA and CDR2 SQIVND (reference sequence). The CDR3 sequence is CASKRETSYNEQFF. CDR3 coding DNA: TGTGCCAGTAAGCGGGAGACCTCCTACAATGAGCAGTTCTTC.

CDR3 protein: CASSDLGKETQYF. The CDR3 DNA reads as TGCGCCAGCAGTGATTTAGGGAAAGAGACCCAGTACTTC. This rearrangement joins TRBV10-1 to TRBJ2-5; D remains ambiguous. This CDR3 is built from 13 residues. The germline gives CDR1 WNHNN, CDR2 SYGVQD (reference sequence). The ends were cut back, 3 bases at V and 3 bases at J, with 8 bases in the middle.

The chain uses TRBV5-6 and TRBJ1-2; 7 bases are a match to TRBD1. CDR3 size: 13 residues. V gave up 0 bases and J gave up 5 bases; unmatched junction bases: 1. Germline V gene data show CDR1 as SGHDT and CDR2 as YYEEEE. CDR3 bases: TGTGCCAGCAGCTTGGACAGGGGTTATGGCTACACCTTC. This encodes CASSLDRGYGYTF.

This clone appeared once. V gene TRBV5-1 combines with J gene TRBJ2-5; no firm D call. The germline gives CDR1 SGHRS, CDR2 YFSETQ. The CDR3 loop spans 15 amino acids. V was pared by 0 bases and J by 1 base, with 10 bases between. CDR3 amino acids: CASSLVGQTQETQYF. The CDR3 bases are TGCGCCAGCAGCTTGGTGGGTCAGACCCAAGAGACCCAGTACTTC.

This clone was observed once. The CDR3 DNA follows: TGCGCCAGCAGCTTCGGGTCTAGGGAAAACGAGCAGTACTTC. This codes for CASSFGSRENEQYF. This chain uses TRBV5-1 with TRBJ2-7; D not resolved. This CDR3 is 14 amino acids long. CDR1 SGHRS and CDR2 YFSETQ come from the germline V gene. Deletions cut 2 bases from V and 5 bases from J, with 14 bases between.

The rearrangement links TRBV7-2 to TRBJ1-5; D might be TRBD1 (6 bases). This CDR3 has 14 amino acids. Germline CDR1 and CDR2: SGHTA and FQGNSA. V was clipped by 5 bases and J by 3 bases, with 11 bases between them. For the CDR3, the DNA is TGTGCCAGCAGCCCGGACAGCTACAATCAGCCCCAGCATTTT. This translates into CASSPDSYNQPQHF. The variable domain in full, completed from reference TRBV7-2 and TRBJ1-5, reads GAGVSQSPSNKVTEKGKDVELRCDPISGHTALYWYRQSLGQGLEFLIYFQGNSAPDKSGLPSDRFSAERTGGSVSTLTIQRTQQEDSAVYLCASSPDSYNQPQHFGDGTRLSIL.

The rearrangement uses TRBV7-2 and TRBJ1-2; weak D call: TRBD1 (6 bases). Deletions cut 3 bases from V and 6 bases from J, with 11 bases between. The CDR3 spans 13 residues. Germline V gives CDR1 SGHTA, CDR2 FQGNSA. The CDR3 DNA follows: TGTGCCAGCAGCTTCCCGGGACATCATGGCTACACCTTC. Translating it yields CASSFPGHHGYTF.

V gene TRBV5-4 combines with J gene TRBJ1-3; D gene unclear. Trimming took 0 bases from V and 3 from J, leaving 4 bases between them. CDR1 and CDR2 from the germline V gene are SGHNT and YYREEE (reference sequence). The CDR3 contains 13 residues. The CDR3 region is CASSLDSGNTIYF. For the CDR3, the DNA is TGTGCCAGCAGCTTGGACAGTGGAAACACCATATATTTT.

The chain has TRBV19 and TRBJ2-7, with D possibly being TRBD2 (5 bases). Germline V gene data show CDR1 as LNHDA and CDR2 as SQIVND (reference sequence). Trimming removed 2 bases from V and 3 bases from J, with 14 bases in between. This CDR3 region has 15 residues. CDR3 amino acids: CASSIFVSDFYEQYF. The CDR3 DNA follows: TGTGCCAGTAGTATATTCGTATCGGACTTCTACGAGCAGTACTTC.

CDR3 in DNA: TGTGCCAGCTCACTACCCCTTGGGGGGGGCGGAGGGGAAAAACTGTTTTTT. It yields the protein CASSLPLGGGGGEKLFF. The gene calls are TRBV28 and TRBJ1-4; TRBD1 might be the D (6 bases). Germline values: CDR1 MDHEN, CDR2 SYDVKM. Trimming took 8 bases from V and 8 from J, leaving 27 bases between them. The CDR3 consists of 17 residues. The full variable domain, completed using reference TRBV28 and TRBJ1-4, is DVKVTQSSRYLVKRTGEKVFLECVQDMDHENMFWYRQDPGLGLRLIYFSYDVKMKEKGDIPEGYSVSREKKERFSLILESASTNQTSMYLCASSLPLGGGGGEKLFFGSGTQLSVL.

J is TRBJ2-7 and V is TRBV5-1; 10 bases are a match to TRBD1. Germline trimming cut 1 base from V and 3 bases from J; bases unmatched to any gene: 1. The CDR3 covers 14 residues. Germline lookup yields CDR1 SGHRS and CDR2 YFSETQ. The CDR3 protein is CASSLRTGGYEQYF. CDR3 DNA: TGCGCCAGCAGCTTGAGGACAGGGGGCTACGAGCAGTACTTC.

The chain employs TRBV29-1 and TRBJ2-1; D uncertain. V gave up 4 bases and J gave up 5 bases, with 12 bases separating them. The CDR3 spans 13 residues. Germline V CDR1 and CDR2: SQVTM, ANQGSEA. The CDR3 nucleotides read TGCAGCGTTGCGGTGATACCTAACAATGAGCAGTTCTTC. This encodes CSVAVIPNNEQFF.

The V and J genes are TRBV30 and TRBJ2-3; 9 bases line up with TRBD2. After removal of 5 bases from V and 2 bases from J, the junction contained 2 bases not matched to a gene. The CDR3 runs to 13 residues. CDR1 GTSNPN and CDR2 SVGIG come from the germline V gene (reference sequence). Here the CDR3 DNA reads TGTGCCTGGCGACTAGCGGCCACAGATACGCAGTATTTT. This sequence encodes CAWRLAATDTQYF. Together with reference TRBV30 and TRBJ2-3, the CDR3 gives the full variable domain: SQTIHQWPATLVQPVGSPLSLECTVEGTSNPNLYWYRQAAGRGLQLLFYSVGIGQISSEVPQNLSASRPQDRQFILSSKKLLLSDSGFYLCAWRLAATDTQYFGPGTRLTVL.

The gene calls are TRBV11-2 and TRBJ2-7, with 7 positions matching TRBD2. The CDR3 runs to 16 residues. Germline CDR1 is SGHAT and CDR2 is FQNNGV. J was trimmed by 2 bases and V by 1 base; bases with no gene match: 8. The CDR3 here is CASSLAVTSVAYEQYF. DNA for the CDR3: TGTGCCAGCAGCTTAGCTGTCACTAGCGTTGCCTACGAGCAGTACTTC.

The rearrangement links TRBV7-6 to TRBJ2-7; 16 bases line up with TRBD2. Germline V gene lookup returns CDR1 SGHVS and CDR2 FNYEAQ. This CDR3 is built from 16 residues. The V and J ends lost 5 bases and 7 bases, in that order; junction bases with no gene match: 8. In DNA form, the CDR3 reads TGTGCCAGCAGCCCCGGGACTAGCGGGAGGGACGGTGAGCAGTACTTC. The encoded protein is CASSPGTSGRDGEQYF. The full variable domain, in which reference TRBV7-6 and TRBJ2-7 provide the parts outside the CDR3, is GAGVSQSPRYKVTKRGQDVALRCDPISGHVSLYWYRQALGQGPEFLTYFNYEAQQDKSGLPNDRFSAERPEGSISTLTIQRTEQRDSAMYRCASSPGTSGRDGEQYFGPGTRLTVT.

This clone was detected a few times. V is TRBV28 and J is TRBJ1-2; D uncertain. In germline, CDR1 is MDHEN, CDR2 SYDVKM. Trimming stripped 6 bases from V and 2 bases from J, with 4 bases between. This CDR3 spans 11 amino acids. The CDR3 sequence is CASSGNYGYTF. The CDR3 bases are TGTGCCAGCAGCGGAAACTATGGCTACACCTTC.

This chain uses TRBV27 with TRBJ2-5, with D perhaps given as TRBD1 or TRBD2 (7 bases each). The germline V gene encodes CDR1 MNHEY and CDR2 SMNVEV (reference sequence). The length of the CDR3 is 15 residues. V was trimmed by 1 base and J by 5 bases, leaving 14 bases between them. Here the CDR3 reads CASSLWEGARETQYF. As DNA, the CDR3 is TGTGCCAGCAGTTTATGGGAGGGGGCAAGGGAGACCCAGTACTTC.